This T cell receptor beta chain came from a study of identical twins. One entry per CDR3 protein, called by TCRdb with MiXCR from the 5' RACE reads. The profile shows about 730,000 distinct CDR3 sequences, around 20% of them singletons. The CDR3 spans 14 residues. V lost 3 bases and J lost 1, with 12 bases in between. Per germline, CDR1 DFQATT and CDR2 SNEGSKA (reference sequence). General study points: Modelling underestimated the level of out-of-frame TCR alpha sharing observed in monozygotic twins.

A few counts support this clonotype. The antigen is unknown. The data also belong to a second study, concerning T cells expressing NK-cell markers. That source notes: Sequencing of TCR beta repertoires drew on sorted CD3+CD56+NKG2C+, CD3+CD56+NKG2C- and CD3+CD56-NKG2C+ T cells. Dominant NKG2C+ clonotypes accounted for roughly 1.0-8% of CD8+ T cells in several donors.

The sequenced material came from PBMCs. The rearrangement uses TRBV20-1 and TRBJ1-2, with unresolved D. The sequence was obtained from a woman aged 18-29 years in good health. The CDR3 DNA sequence: TGCAGTGCTAGTTCCAGGCCATATAACTATGGCTACACCTTC. This sequence encodes CSASSRPYNYGYTF.